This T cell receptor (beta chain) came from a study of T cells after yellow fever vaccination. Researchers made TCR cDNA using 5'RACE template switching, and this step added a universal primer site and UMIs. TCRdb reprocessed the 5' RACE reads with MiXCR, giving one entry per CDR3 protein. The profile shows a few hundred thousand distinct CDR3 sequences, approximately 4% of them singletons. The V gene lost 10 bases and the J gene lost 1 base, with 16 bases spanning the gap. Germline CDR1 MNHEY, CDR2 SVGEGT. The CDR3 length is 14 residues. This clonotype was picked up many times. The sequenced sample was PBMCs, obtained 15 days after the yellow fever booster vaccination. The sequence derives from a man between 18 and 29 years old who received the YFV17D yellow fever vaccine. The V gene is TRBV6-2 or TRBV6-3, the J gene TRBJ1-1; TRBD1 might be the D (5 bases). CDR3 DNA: TGTGCCACCATGCGATATACAGGGAACACTGAAGCTTTCTTT. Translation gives CATMRYTGNTEAFF.